The 5 T cell receptor beta chains reported below all come from one sample, sequenced in a study of blood T cell repertoires in COVID-19. The method was immunoSEQ multiplex PCR; TCRdb's version includes in-frame clones alone and lacks a portion of them. Of around 230,000 clones listed, approximately 88% were seen once; the top ten hold roughly 30%. The specimen sequenced was peripheral blood. These receptors came from a man aged 35-49 years with acute or convalescent COVID-19.

The V gene is TRBV28, the J gene TRBJ2-3, with TRBD2 as a possible D gene (6 bases). V lost 6 bases and J 3 bases, leaving 13 bases between the germline ends. Looked up from germline, CDR1 is MDHEN and CDR2 is SYDVKM. The CDR3 has 14 residues. As DNA, the CDR3 is TGTGCCAGCAGGGCCGGGAGTAGGACAGATACGCAGTATTTT. Translation: CASRAGSRTDTQYF.

V usage is TRBV6-2 or TRBV6-3 and J usage is TRBJ2-2, with a possible D match to TRBD2 (6 bases). The V gene's germline CDR1 is MNHEY and CDR2 SVGEGT. The ends were cut back, 2 bases at V and 7 bases at J, with 20 bases in the middle. There are 17 residues in the CDR3. The chain's CDR3 is CASSYSRRDPYIGELFF. In DNA form, the CDR3 reads TGTGCCAGCAGTTACAGCAGGCGGGATCCATACATCGGGGAGCTGTTTTTT.

The CDR3 DNA reads as TGTGCCAGCAGTTACTCGTTCGGGGGGATAAGGGGCTACACCTTC. It is translated as CASSYSFGGIRGYTF. The chain employs TRBV6-5 and TRBJ1-2; perhaps TRBD1 as D (5 bases). The V gene's germline CDR1 is MNHEY and CDR2 SVGAGI. V was clipped by 0 bases and J by 8 bases, with 16 bases between them. This CDR3 contains 15 residues.

This chain uses TRBV18 with TRBJ2-7, with 8 bases fitting TRBD1. The CDR3 spans 18 residues. Germline V gene sequence: CDR1 KGHSH, CDR2 LQKENI. V trimming: 6 bases; J trimming: 0 bases; junction bases outside the gene matches: 16. Written as DNA, the CDR3 is TGTGCCAGCTCTGAATACTTATCCGGGACAGGCGGCTCCTACGAGCAGTACTTC. It yields the protein CASSEYLSGTGGSYEQYF.

The rearrangement joins TRBV5-1 to TRBJ2-3; D remains ambiguous. Trimming stripped 0 bases from V and 5 bases from J, with 10 bases between. Germline CDR1 reads SGHRS; CDR2 reads YFSETQ. The CDR3 covers 14 residues. CDR3 amino acids: CASSLAEPGDTQYF. The CDR3 bases are TGCGCCAGCAGCTTGGCGGAGCCGGGAGATACGCAGTATTTT.